This entry describes one T cell receptor (beta chain). Its specificity is unknown. The sample belongs to a study of cytomegalovirus exposure and HLA in healthy donors. The study's findings and limits: Immune exposure was documented only through CMV serostatus.

Germline CDR1 MNHEY, CDR2 SMNVEV (reference sequence). CDR3 length: 16 amino acids. J was trimmed by 6 bases and V by 5 bases; bases with no gene match: 12. Primers: 60 Vbeta forward and 13 Jbeta reverse. TCRdb's table, derived via immunoSEQ multiplex PCR, lists solely in-frame clones and lacks some. The data contain over 110,000 clones, approximately 80% of them singletons. Each donor was healthy, and each was a bone marrow donor. The clonotype comes from a male donor in good health and CMV-seropositive. The genes are TRBV27 and TRBJ1-2, with 10 bases identical to TRBD1. The source material was PBMCs. The chain's CDR3 is CASSPWGGTGDHGYTF. In DNA form, the CDR3 reads TGTGCCAGCAGTCCTTGGGGGGGGACAGGGGACCATGGCTACACCTTC.